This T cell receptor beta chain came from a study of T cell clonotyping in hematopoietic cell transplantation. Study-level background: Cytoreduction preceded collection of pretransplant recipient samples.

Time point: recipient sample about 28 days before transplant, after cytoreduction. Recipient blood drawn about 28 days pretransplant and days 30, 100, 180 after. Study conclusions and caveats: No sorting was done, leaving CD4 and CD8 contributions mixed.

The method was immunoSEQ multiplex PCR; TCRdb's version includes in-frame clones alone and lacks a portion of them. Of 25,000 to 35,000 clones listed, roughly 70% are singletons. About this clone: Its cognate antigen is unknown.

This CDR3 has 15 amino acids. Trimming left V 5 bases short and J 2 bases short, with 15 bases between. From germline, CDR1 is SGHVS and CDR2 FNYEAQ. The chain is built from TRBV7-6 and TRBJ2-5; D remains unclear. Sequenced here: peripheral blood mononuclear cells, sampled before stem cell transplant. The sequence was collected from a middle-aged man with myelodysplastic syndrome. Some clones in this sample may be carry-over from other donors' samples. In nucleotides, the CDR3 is TGTGCCAGCAGCATAACTACGACCCTTCAAGAGACCCAGTACTTC. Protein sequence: CASSITTTLQETQYF. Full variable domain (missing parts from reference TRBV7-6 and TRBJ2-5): GAGVSQSPRYKVTKRGQDVALRCDPISGHVSLYWYRQALGQGPEFLTYFNYEAQQDKSGLPNDRFSAERPEGSISTLTIQRTEQRDSAMYRCASSITTTLQETQYFGPGTRLLVL.